This T cell receptor beta chain was found in a study of somatic mutations in cytotoxic T cells in rheumatoid arthritis. Study overall: Patient blood (30 ml EDTA) was drawn right after diagnosis, before any treatment.

Clones were read by immunoSEQ multiplex PCR, and TCRdb kept only the in-frame ones, dropping some. The sample gives thousands of clones, around three quarters of which show up once; around 27% is in the top ten. Regarding this clone: Antigen: not known.

There are 13 residues in the CDR3. CDR1 and CDR2 (germline): MNHNY, SVGAGI (reference sequence). The V gene lost 0 bases and the J gene lost 5 bases, with 7 bases spanning the gap. Study results and limitations: Antigenic targets recognized by the expanded CD8+ clones remained undetermined. CD8+ clonality increased with age in rheumatoid arthritis patients but not in healthy controls.

J is TRBJ1-1 and V is TRBV6-6; D call uncertain. The TCR comes from a woman aged 70 to 79 with rheumatoid arthritis. The specimen comprised CD8+ T cells sorted from blood, sampled at a follow-up visit. DNA of the CDR3: TGTGCCAGCAGTTACTCCCCTTCGACTGAAGCTTTCTTT. Translated, it gives CASSYSPSTEAFF.